A single sample is the source of the 27 T cell receptor beta chains below, sequenced in a study of vaccination effects on CD4 cells after COVID-19. Subsequent to less than eleven days of culture, CD4+ T cells were isolated. Each participant received a vaccine that was either BNT162b2 or mRNA-1273, given as two doses. Antigens of these TCRs are unknown. Clones were sequenced by immunoSEQ multiplex PCR, and TCRdb holds only the in-frame ones, with some missing. The data hold 30,000 to 35,000 clones, with around 70% observed a single time. The source material was CD4+ T cells from PBMCs cultured without peptide, sampled after COVID-19 vaccination. These receptors were obtained from a human donor who received a COVID-19 vaccine.

This clone was detected once. The chain combines TRBV7-9 with TRBJ2-2; D gene unclear. V lost 3 bases and J lost 0, with 2 bases in between. The germline CDR1 and CDR2 sequences are SEHNR and FQNEAQ (reference sequence). The CDR3 contains 13 residues. CDR3 residues: CASSFSNTGELFF. The CDR3 DNA reads as TGTGCCAGCAGCTTTTCGAACACCGGGGAGCTGTTTTTT.

This chain joins TRBV27 and TRBJ2-2, with TRBD1 matching over 8 bases. The CDR3 length is 17 residues. Per the germline V gene, CDR1 is MNHEY and CDR2 is SMNVEV (reference sequence). Unmatched junction bases numbered 7, after V lost 2 bases and J lost 2 bases. CDR3 protein: CASSLEWDRSNTGELFF. The CDR3 nucleotides are TGTGCCAGCAGTTTAGAATGGGACAGGAGCAACACCGGGGAGCTGTTTTTT.

This clone was recorded a few times. The J gene is TRBJ1-2, the V gene TRBV19; D unresolved. The V gene's germline CDR1 is LNHDA and CDR2 SQIVND (reference sequence). Trimming took 1 base from V and 2 from J, leaving 14 bases between them. The CDR3 sequence is 16 residues long. In DNA, the CDR3 is TGTGCCAGTAGTATAGTGGCAGGTAATTTCAACTATGGCTACACCTTC. Protein product: CASSIVAGNFNYGYTF.

V usage is TRBV27 and J usage is TRBJ1-6; weak D call: TRBD1 (5 bases). V lost 2 bases, J lost 7 bases, and 9 bases lay in between. Germline V gene data show CDR1 as MNHEY and CDR2 as SMNVEV (reference sequence). The CDR3 loop spans 14 amino acids. CDR3: CASSLRPGNSPLHF. The CDR3 DNA follows: TGTGCCAGCAGTTTACGGCCAGGGAATTCACCCCTCCACTTT.

The chain couples TRBV6-4 to TRBJ1-2, with 9 bases identical to TRBD1. The trim removed 6 bases at V and 10 bases at J, leaving 9 bases unmatched. CDR3 length: 13 amino acids. Per germline, CDR1 MRHNA and CDR2 SNTAGT. The CDR3 loop is CASRPGTGYDYTF. The DNA for the CDR3 is TGTGCCAGCAGGCCCGGGACAGGGTACGACTACACCTTC.

This clone has more than one count but fewer than ten. The V and J genes are TRBV12-3 or TRBV12-4 and TRBJ2-1; D gene unclear. There are 12 residues in the CDR3. Trimming took 5 bases from V and 4 from J, leaving 6 bases between them. CDR3 loop: CASSPGYNEQFF. The CDR3 DNA follows: TGTGCCAGCAGTCCGGGTTACAATGAGCAGTTCTTC.

The chain couples TRBV5-1 to TRBJ1-6; D might be TRBD1 (6 bases). Trimming left V 0 bases short and J 5 bases short, with 21 bases between. Germline V gives CDR1 SGHRS, CDR2 YFSETQ. The CDR3 loop spans 19 amino acids. This chain's CDR3 is CASSLVGLDLRGNNSPLHF. Written as DNA, the CDR3 is TGCGCCAGCAGCTTGGTGGGGCTCGATCTCAGGGGCAATAATTCACCCCTCCACTTT.

This chain joins TRBV19 and TRBJ2-7, with 8 nucleotides matching TRBD2. Germline loops: CDR1 LNHDA, CDR2 SQIVND (reference sequence). The V and J ends lost 2 bases and 3 bases, in that order; junction bases with no gene match: 6. The CDR3 spans 15 residues. CDR3 in DNA: TGTGCCAGTAGTATAACTAGCGGTGCCATCTACGAGCAGTACTTC. Translating it yields CASSITSGAIYEQYF.

Here the CDR3 reads CASSPWDRARTEAFF. The CDR3 nucleotides read TGTGCCAGCAGCCCCTGGGACAGGGCTAGGACTGAAGCTTTCTTT. The rearrangement links TRBV14 to TRBJ1-1; 9 nucleotides align to TRBD1. With V trimmed by 4 bases and J by 5 bases, 8 bases remained unmatched. This CDR3 spans 15 amino acids. The germline V gene has CDR1 SGHDN and CDR2 FVKESK.

The chain employs TRBV27 and TRBJ1-1, with no clear D. Between the trimmed V and J ends, which lost 6 bases and 4 bases, there was a span of 21 bases. Germline loops: CDR1 MNHEY, CDR2 SMNVEV (reference sequence). The CDR3 runs 16 residues. DNA of the CDR3: TGTGCCAGCAGGTCTACCCCCAGGCGCCGGGGCACTGAAGCTTTCTTT. Its protein product is CASRSTPRRRGTEAFF.

The chain joins TRBV7-9 to TRBJ1-4; weak D call: TRBD1 (5 bases). The V and J ends lost 5 bases and 0 bases respectively, with 10 bases between them. The CDR3 is 15 amino acids. Germline V CDR1 and CDR2: SEHNR, FQNEAQ (reference sequence). The CDR3 DNA reads TGTGCCAGCAGCCGGGACGCTGCAACTAATGAAAAACTGTTTTTT. It is translated as CASSRDAATNEKLFF.

This sequence joins TRBV3-1 (or the pseudogene TRBV3-2) and TRBJ2-7; 13 nucleotides agree with TRBD2. The J segment lost 1 base and the V segment lost 6 bases, leaving 6 bases of the junction unmatched. From germline, CDR1 is LGHDT and CDR2 YNNKEL (reference sequence). CDR3 length: 16 residues. CDR3 coding DNA: TGTGCCAGCAGTGTTGGACTAGCGGGAGTATCCTACGAGCAGTACTTC. Its protein product is CASSVGLAGVSYEQYF.

V gene TRBV7-6 combines with J gene TRBJ2-2, with D possibly matching TRBD2 (6 bases). The CDR3 contains 16 residues. Per germline, CDR1 SGHVS and CDR2 FNYEAQ. Deletions cut 1 base from V and 1 base from J, with 10 bases between. CDR3: CASSLEGGLNTGELFF. DNA of the CDR3: TGTGCCAGCAGCTTAGAGGGAGGTCTGAACACCGGGGAGCTGTTTTTT.

The CDR3 DNA follows: TGTGCCAGCAGCAATAACAGGGGAAGAGAGCAGCCCCAGCATTTT. Its translation is CASSNNRGREQPQHF. This chain connects TRBV7-8 to TRBJ1-5; TRBD1 matches 7 bases. The CDR3 sequence is 15 residues long. V gave up 5 bases and J gave up 7 bases; unmatched junction bases: 11. Germline CDR1 reads SGHVS; CDR2 reads FQNEAQ.

This chain's CDR3 is CASSFGQGTNEKLFF. For the CDR3, the DNA is TGTGCCAGCAGCTTTGGGCAAGGTACTAATGAAAAACTGTTTTTT. V is TRBV7-2 and J is TRBJ1-4; D remains unclear. The CDR3 loop spans 15 amino acids. Germline V gene data show CDR1 as SGHTA and CDR2 as FQGNSA. V lost 3 bases, J lost 2 bases, and 10 bases lay in between. The variable domain in full, with the rest retrieved from reference TRBV7-2 and TRBJ1-4, is GAGVSQSPSNKVTEKGKDVELRCDPISGHTALYWYRQSLGQGLEFLIYFQGNSAPDKSGLPSDRFSAERTGGSVSTLTIQRTQQEDSAVYLCASSFGQGTNEKLFFGSGTQLSVL.

The gene calls are TRBV21-1 and TRBJ2-2. TRBV21-1 is reported as a pseudogene. The CDR3 contains 21 residues. The CDR3 protein is CASSKEVILNRDFRNTGELFF. The CDR3 DNA sequence: TGTGCCAGCAGCAAAGAAGTCATATTGAACAGGGACTTTCGAAACACCGGGGAGCTGTTTTTT.

This clone was detected once. The chain couples TRBV7-2 to TRBJ2-7; tentative D call: TRBD1 (6 bases). Germline CDR1 SGHTA, CDR2 FQGNSA. This CDR3 is 16 amino acids long. The ends were cut back, 0 bases at V and 8 bases at J, with 20 bases in the middle. The CDR3 loop reads CASSLARGGTHKQQYF. CDR3 bases: TGTGCCAGCAGCTTAGCTCGTGGGGGCACACACAAACAGCAGTACTTC.

The chain has TRBV5-1 and TRBJ2-5; D not certain. With 0 bases removed from V and 0 bases from J, the gap between germline ends came to 3 bases. Germline V lookup: CDR1 SGHRS, CDR2 YFSETQ. This CDR3 is built from 13 residues. The DNA for the CDR3 is TGCGCCAGCAGCTTGGACGACCAAGAGACCCAGTACTTC. It codes for CASSLDDQETQYF.

This chain connects TRBV5-4 to TRBJ2-4; TRBD1 matches 9 bases. This CDR3 spans 14 amino acids. CDR1 is SGHNT, CDR2 YYREEE, per germline (reference sequence). V trimming: 3 bases; J trimming: 7 bases; junction bases outside the gene matches: 5. CDR3 protein: CASSYGDRGNIQYF. In DNA form, the CDR3 reads TGTGCCAGCAGCTATGGCGACAGGGGGAACATTCAGTACTTC.

This clone was detected a few times. The chain combines TRBV3-1 (or the pseudogene TRBV3-2) with TRBJ1-2; TRBD1 matches 10 bases. Germline CDR1 LGHDT, CDR2 YNNKEL (reference sequence). V lost 5 bases and J lost 5; bases outside the gene matches: 2. CDR3 size: 13 residues. The CDR3, as DNA: TGTGCCAGCAGCGGGACAGGGGATTATGGCTACACCTTC. Translating gives CASSGTGDYGYTF.

The chain employs TRBV19 and TRBJ2-6, with 7 bases lining up with TRBD2. Trimming cost V 5 bases and J 7 bases; bases outside gene matches: 2. CDR3 size: 13 residues. Per germline, CDR1 LNHDA and CDR2 SQIVND (reference sequence). The DNA for the CDR3 is TGTGCCAGTAGTGGGGGGGATGCCAACGTCCTGACTTTC. Residues: CASSGGDANVLTF.

CDR3 region: CASSQRNYPNTGELFF. The DNA for the CDR3 is TGTGCCAGCAGCCAACGGAATTACCCCAACACCGGGGAGCTGTTTTTT. V usage is TRBV14 and J usage is TRBJ2-2, with D hard to call. Deletions cut 2 bases from V and 2 bases from J, with 12 bases between. The length of the CDR3 is 16 residues. Germline CDR1 and CDR2: SGHDN and FVKESK.

The chain uses TRBV19 and TRBJ2-1, with D possibly called TRBD1 or TRBD2 (6 bases each). V lost 3 bases, J lost 0 bases, and 12 bases lay in between. CDR1 is LNHDA and CDR2 is SQIVND in the germline V gene (reference sequence). The CDR3 runs to 16 residues. The CDR3 coding sequence is TGTGCCAGTAGTATTACGGGGGCCTACTCCTACAATGAGCAGTTCTTC. It codes for CASSITGAYSYNEQFF.

This clone showed up just a few times. The chain couples TRBV3-1 (or the pseudogene TRBV3-2) to TRBJ1-4; unclear D gene. V shed 0 bases and J shed 4 bases, with 9 bases lying between them. The germline CDR1 and CDR2 sequences are LGHDT and YNNKEL (reference sequence). This CDR3 has 15 residues. CDR3 nucleotide sequence: TGTGCCAGCAGCCAAGATCCGGGTGTTAATGAAAAACTGTTTTTT. The encoded protein is CASSQDPGVNEKLFF.

The chain employs TRBV27 and TRBJ2-1; TRBD2 matches 13 bases. The CDR3 consists of 15 residues. Per germline, CDR1 MNHEY and CDR2 SMNVEV (reference sequence). The trim removed 3 bases at V and 7 bases at J, leaving 3 bases unmatched. The CDR3 nucleotides are TGTGCCAGCAGTTTGACTAGCGGGGGGTGGAATGAGCAGTTCTTC. Translating it yields CASSLTSGGWNEQFF.

Only a few counts were recorded for this clone. The chain couples TRBV10-1 to TRBJ1-2, with D possibly being TRBD1 (6 bases). Germline CDR1 and CDR2: WNHNN and SYGVQD (reference sequence). This CDR3 has 17 amino acids. The V and J ends lost 5 bases and 4 bases respectively, with 23 bases between them. The CDR3 DNA reads as TGCGCCAGCAGTCTCAGGGGACAACCCGGACCTCCCTATGGCTACACCTTC. It specifies CASSLRGQPGPPYGYTF.

The chain couples TRBV30 to TRBJ2-3; 9 positions agree with TRBD1. Germline V gene data show CDR1 as GTSNPN and CDR2 as SVGIG (reference sequence). The CDR3 sequence is 16 residues long. The V gene end was trimmed by 8 bases and the J gene end by 2 bases; junction bases not matched to a gene: 14. The CDR3 DNA is TGTGCCGGGGCTAAGACGGGACAGGGCAACACAGATACGCAGTATTTT. Amino acid sequence: CAGAKTGQGNTDTQYF.